The source of this TCR beta chain is a study of T cell clonotyping in hematopoietic cell transplantation. Background on the study: Cytoreduction preceded collection of pretransplant recipient samples. Points from the study as a whole: Higher Inverse Simpson Index values in graft donor and pretransplant recipient predicted broader posttransplant TCR diversity. Recipient TCR diversity dropped after transplant; expanded clonotypes rose from day 30 to 180. CD4 and CD8 repertoire contributions could not be separated without sorting.

Time point reported: recipient sample about 28 days before transplant, after cytoreduction. Assay: immunoSEQ multiplex PCR; the TCRdb copy retains only in-frame clones and omits some. Of more than 40,000 clones detected, around 85% appear once; the ten largest clones hold approximately 3%. CDR3 length equals 14 residues. Per germline, CDR1 LNHNV and CDR2 YYDKDF (reference sequence). J lost 6 bases, V lost 5 bases, and 8 bases had no gene match. Regarding this clone: Its antigen remains unidentified.

This chain uses TRBV15 with TRBJ2-7, with 9 bases identical to TRBD1. The material was peripheral blood mononuclear cells, obtained before stem cell transplant. This sequence originates from a man aged 60-69 years with acute myeloid leukemia. Some clones in this sample may be carry-over from other donors' samples. The CDR3 loop reads CATSPRDRDGEQYF. The CDR3 nucleotides read TGTGCCACCAGCCCCCGGGACAGGGATGGCGAGCAGTACTTC.